The clone carrying this TCR beta chain occurred many times. No antigen is known for it. Study-level points and caveats: Tumor Treg TCRs overlapped most with tumor naive CD4+ cells. The larger-cohort validation was restricted to a single TCR beta V-J rearrangement rather than whole repertoires.

V shed 0 bases and J shed 5 bases, with 12 bases lying between them. CDR1 MNHEY and CDR2 SVGAGI come from the germline V gene. CDR3 length: 15 residues. Full-length variable regions came from constant-region reverse primers plus semi-nested Nested Universal Primer A PCR. Each CDR3 protein is one row after TCRdb ran MiXCR on the 5' RACE reads. The sample shows about 61,000 distinct CDR3 sequences, more than 25% of them seen only once. Sequenced material: tumor-infiltrating naive CD4+ T cells sorted from the breast tumor. Subset noted: naive CD4+ T cells, CD4+CD45RA+CD25-. This TCR derives from a female donor with breast cancer. The chain employs TRBV6-5 and TRBJ2-3, with D unclear. CDR3 residues: CASSYSKGSGDTQYF. CDR3 in DNA: TGTGCCAGCAGTTACTCGAAGGGTTCGGGAGATACGCAGTATTTT.